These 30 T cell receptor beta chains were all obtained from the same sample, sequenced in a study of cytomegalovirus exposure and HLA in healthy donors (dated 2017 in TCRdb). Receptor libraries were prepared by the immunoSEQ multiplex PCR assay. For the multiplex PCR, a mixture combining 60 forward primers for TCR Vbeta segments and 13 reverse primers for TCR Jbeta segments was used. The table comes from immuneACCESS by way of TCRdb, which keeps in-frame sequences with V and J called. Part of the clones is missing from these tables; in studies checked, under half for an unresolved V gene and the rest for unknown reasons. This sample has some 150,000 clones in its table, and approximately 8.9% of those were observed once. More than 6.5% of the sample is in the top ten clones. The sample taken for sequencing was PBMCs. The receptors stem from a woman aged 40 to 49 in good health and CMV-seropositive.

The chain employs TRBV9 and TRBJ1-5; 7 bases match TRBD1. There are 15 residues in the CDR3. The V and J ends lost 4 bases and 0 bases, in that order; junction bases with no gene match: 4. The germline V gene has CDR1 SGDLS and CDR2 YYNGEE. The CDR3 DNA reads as TGTGCCAGCAGCAAAACAGGGGATAGCAATCAGCCCCAGCATTTT. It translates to CASSKTGDSNQPQHF.

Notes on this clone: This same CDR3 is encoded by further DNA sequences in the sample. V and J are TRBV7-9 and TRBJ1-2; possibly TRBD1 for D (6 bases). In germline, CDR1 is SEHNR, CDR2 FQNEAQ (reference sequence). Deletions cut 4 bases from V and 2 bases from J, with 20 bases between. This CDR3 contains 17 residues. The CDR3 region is CASSSPSDQQGNYGYTF. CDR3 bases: TGTGCCAGCAGCTCGCCGTCAGATCAACAGGGCAACTATGGCTACACCTTC. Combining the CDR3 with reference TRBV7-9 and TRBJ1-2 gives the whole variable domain DTGVSQNPRHKITKRGQNVTFRCDPISEHNRLYWYRQTLGQGPEFLTYFQNEAQLEKSRLLSDRFSAERPKGSFSTLEIQRTEQGDSAMYLCASSSPSDQQGNYGYTFGSGTRLTVV.

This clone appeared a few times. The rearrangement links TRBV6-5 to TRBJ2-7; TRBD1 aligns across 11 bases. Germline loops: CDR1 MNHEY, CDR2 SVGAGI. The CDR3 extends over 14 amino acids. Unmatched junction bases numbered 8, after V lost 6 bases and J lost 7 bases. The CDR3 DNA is TGTGCCAGCAGACAACCGGGACAGGGGGATGAGCAGTACTTC. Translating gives CASRQPGQGDEQYF.

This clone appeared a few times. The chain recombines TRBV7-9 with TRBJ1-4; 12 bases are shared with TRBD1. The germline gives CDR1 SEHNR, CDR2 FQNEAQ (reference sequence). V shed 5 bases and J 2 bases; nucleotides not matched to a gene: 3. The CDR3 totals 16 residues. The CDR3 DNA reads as TGTGCCAGCAGCCCGGGACAGGGGGCGACTAATGAAAAACTGTTTTTT. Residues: CASSPGQGATNEKLFF.

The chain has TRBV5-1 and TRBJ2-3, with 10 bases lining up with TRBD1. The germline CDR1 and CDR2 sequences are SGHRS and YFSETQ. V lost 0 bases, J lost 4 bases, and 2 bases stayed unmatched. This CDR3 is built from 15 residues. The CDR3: CASSLAGQGSDTQYF. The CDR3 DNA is TGCGCCAGCAGCTTGGCGGGACAGGGGTCAGATACGCAGTATTTT.

The chain's CDR3 is CASTPAGLTNYGYTF. CDR3 bases: TGTGCCAGCACTCCCGCAGGTCTGACAAACTATGGCTACACCTTC. The chain couples TRBV6-5 to TRBJ1-2; D gene unclear. Trimming stripped 7 bases from V and 2 bases from J, with 17 bases between. The CDR3 contains 15 residues. Per the germline V gene, CDR1 is MNHEY and CDR2 is SVGAGI.

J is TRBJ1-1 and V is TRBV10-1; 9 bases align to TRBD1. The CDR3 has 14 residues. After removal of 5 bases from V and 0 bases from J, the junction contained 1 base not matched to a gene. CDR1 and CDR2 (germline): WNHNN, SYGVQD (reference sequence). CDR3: CASSRDRVNTEAFF. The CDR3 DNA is TGCGCCAGCAGTCGGGACAGGGTGAACACTGAAGCTTTCTTT.

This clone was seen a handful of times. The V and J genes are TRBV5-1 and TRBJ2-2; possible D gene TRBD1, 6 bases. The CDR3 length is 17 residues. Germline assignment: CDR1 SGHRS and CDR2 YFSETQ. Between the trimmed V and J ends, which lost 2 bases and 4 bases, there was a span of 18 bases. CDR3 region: CASSLTLPDRSTGELFF. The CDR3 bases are TGCGCCAGCAGCTTAACCCTACCGGACAGAAGCACCGGGGAGCTGTTTTTT. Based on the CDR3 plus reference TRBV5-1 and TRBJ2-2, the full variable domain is KAGVTQTPRYLIKTRGQQVTLSCSPISGHRSVSWYQQTPGQGLQFLFEYFSETQRNKGNFPGRFSGRQFSNSRSEMNVSTLELGDSALYLCASSLTLPDRSTGELFFGEGSRLTVL.

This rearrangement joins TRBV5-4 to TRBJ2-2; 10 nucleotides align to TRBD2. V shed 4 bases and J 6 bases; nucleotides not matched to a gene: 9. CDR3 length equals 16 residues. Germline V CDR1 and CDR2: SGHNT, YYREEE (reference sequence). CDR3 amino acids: CASSPQRGGSAGELFF. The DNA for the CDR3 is TGTGCCAGCAGCCCTCAGCGGGGGGGCAGCGCCGGGGAGCTGTTTTTT.

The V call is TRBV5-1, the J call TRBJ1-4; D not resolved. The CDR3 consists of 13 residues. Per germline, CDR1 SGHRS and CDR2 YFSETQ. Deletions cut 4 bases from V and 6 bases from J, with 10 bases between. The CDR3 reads CASSAGFDEKLFF. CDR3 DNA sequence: TGCGCCAGCAGCGCGGGGTTTGATGAAAAACTGTTTTTT.

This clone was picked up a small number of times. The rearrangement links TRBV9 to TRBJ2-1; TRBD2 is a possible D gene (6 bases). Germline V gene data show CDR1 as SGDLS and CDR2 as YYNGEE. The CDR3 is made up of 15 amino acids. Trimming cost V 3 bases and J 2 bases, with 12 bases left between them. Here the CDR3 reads CASSGLAVPYNEQFF. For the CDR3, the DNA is TGTGCCAGCAGCGGGTTAGCGGTTCCCTACAATGAGCAGTTCTTC. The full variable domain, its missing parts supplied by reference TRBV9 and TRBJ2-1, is DSGVTQTPKHLITATGQRVTLRCSPRSGDLSVYWYQQSLDQGLQFLIQYYNGEERAKGNILERFSAQQFPDLHSELNLSSLELGDSALYFCASSGLAVPYNEQFFGPGTRLTVL.

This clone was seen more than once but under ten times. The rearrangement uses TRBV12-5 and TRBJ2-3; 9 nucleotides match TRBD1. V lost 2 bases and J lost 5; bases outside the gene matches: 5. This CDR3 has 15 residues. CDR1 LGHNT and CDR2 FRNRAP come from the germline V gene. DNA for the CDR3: TGTGCTAGTGGTTTGACAGGGGGCGGTGTAGATACGCAGTATTTT. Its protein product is CASGLTGGGVDTQYF.

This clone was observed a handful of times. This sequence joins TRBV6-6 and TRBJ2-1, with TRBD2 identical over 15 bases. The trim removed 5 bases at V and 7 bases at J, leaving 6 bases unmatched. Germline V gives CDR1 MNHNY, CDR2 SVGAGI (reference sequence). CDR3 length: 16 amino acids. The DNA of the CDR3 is TGTGCCAGCAGTCCTCCCGGGACTAGCGGGAGGAATGAGCAGTTCTTC. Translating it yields CASSPPGTSGRNEQFF.

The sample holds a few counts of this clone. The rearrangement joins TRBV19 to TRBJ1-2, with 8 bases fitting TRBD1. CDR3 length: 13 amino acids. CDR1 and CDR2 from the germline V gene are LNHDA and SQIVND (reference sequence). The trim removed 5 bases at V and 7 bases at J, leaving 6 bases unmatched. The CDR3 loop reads CASSPLGTGGYTF. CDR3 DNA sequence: TGTGCCAGTAGTCCCCTGGGGACAGGTGGCTACACCTTC.

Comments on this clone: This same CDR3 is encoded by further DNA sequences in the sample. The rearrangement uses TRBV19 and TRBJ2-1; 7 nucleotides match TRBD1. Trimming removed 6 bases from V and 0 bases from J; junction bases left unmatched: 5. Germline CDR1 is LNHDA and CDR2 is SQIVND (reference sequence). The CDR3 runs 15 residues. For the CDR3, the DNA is TGTGCCAGTAGGCCGGACAGGTCCTCCTACAATGAGCAGTTCTTC. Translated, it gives CASRPDRSSYNEQFF.

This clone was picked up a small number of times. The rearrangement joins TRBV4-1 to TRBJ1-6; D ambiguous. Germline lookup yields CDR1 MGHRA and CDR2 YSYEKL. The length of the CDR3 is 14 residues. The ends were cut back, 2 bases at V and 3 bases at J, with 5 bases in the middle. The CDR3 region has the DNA TGCGCCAGCAGCCAAAGCGGCTATAATTCACCCCTCCACTTT. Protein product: CASSQSGYNSPLHF.

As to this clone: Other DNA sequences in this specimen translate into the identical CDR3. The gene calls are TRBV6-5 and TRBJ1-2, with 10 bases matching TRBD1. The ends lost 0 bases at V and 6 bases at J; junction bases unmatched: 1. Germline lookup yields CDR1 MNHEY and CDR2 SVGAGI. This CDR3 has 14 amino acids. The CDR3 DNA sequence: TGTGCCAGCAGTTACTCGGGACAGGGGAATGGCTACACCTTC. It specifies CASSYSGQGNGYTF.

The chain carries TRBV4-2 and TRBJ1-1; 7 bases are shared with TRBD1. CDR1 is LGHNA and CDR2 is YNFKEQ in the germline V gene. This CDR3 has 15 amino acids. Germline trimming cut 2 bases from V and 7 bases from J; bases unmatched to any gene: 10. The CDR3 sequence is CASSQRQGSNDEAFF. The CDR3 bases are TGTGCCAGCAGCCAAAGACAGGGATCTAACGATGAAGCTTTCTTT.

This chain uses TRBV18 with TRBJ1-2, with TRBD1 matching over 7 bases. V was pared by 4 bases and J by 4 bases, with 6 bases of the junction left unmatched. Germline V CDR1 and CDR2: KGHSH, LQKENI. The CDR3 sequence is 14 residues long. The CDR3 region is CASSLQDRFYGYTF. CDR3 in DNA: TGTGCCAGCTCACTACAGGACAGGTTCTATGGCTACACCTTC. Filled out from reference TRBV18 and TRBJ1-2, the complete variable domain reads NAGVMQNPRHLVRRRGQEARLRCSPMKGHSHVYWYRQLPEEGLKFMVYLQKENIIDESGMPKERFSAEFPKEGPSILRIQQVVRGDSAAYFCASSLQDRFYGYTFGSGTRLTVV.

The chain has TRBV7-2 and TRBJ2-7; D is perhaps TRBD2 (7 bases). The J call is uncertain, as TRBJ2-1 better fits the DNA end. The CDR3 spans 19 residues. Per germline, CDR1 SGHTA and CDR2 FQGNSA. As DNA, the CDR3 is TGTGCCAGCAGCGCCCCCAGAAAGGGGGGGGTTGACTCCTACAATGAGCAGTTCTTC. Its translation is CASSAPRKGGVDSYNEQFF.

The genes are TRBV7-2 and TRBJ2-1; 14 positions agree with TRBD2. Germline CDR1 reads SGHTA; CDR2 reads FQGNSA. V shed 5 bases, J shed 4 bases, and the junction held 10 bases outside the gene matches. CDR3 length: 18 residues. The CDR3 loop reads CASSPVGLAGGPYNEQFF. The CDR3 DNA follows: TGTGCCAGCAGCCCCGTTGGACTAGCGGGGGGCCCATACAATGAGCAGTTCTTC. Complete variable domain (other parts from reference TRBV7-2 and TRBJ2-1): GAGVSQSPSNKVTEKGKDVELRCDPISGHTALYWYRQSLGQGLEFLIYFQGNSAPDKSGLPSDRFSAERTGGSVSTLTIQRTQQEDSAVYLCASSPVGLAGGPYNEQFFGPGTRLTVL.

CDR3 coding DNA: TGTGCCAGCAGTTGGAACGGGGTGACCCAGTACTTC. Translation gives CASSWNGVTQYF. The J gene is TRBJ2-5, the V gene TRBV27, with D maybe TRBD2 (5 bases). The V gene lost 4 bases and the J gene lost 7 bases, with 10 bases spanning the gap. The CDR3 is made up of 12 amino acids. Germline V lookup: CDR1 MNHEY, CDR2 SMNVEV (reference sequence).

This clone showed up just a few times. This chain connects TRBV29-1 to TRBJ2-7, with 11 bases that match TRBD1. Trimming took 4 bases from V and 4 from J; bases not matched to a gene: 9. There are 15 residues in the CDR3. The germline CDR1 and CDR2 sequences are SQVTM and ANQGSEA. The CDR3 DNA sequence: TGCAGCGTTGCAGCCGGGACAGGGGGGATATACGAGCAGTACTTC. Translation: CSVAAGTGGIYEQYF.

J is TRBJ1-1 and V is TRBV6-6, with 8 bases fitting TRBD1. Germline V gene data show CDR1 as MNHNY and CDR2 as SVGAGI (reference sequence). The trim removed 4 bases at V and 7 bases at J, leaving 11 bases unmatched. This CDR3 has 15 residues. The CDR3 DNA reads TGTGCCAGCAGTTCTTCAGGGGGCATCGTCGGTGAAGCTTTCTTT. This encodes CASSSSGGIVGEAFF.

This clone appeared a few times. CDR3 residues: CASSLRFTANHEQFF. The CDR3 bases are TGTGCCAGCAGCTTAAGATTCACAGCAAACCATGAGCAGTTCTTC. The V and J genes are TRBV13 and TRBJ2-1; unclear D gene. The CDR3 runs 15 residues. The V and J ends lost 2 bases and 8 bases respectively, with 16 bases between them. Germline V gene data show CDR1 as PRHDT and CDR2 as FYEKMQ (reference sequence).

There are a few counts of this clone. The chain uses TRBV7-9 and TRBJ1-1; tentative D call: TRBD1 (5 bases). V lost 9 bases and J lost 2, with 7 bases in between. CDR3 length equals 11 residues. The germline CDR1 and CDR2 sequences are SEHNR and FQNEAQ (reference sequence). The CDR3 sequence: CASQGNTEAFF. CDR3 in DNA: TGTGCCAGTCAGGGAAACACTGAAGCTTTCTTT. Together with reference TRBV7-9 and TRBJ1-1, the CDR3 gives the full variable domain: DTGVSQNPRHKITKRGQNVTFRCDPISEHNRLYWYRQTLGQGPEFLTYFQNEAQLEKSRLLSDRFSAERPKGSFSTLEIQRTEQGDSAMYLCASQGNTEAFFGQGTRLTVV.

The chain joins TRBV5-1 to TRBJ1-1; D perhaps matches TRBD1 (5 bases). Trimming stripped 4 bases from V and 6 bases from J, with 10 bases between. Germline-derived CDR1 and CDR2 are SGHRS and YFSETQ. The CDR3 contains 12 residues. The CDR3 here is CASSVQGSEAFF. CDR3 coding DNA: TGCGCCAGCAGCGTCCAGGGTTCTGAAGCTTTCTTT.

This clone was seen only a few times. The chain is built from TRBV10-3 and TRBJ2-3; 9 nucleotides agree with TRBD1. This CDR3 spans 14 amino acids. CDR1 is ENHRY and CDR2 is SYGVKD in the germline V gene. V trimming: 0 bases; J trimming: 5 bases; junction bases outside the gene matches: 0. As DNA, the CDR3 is TGTGCCATCAGTGAGTCGGGACAGGGAGATACGCAGTATTTT. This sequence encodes CAISESGQGDTQYF.

The chain's CDR3 is CASSVASVNTGELFF. CDR3 DNA: TGTGCCAGCAGCGTAGCTAGTGTGAACACCGGGGAGCTGTTTTTT. The chain carries TRBV9 and TRBJ2-2; D uncertain. CDR1 SGDLS and CDR2 YYNGEE come from the germline V gene. Trimming left V 0 bases short and J 1 base short, with 7 bases between. The CDR3 spans 15 residues.

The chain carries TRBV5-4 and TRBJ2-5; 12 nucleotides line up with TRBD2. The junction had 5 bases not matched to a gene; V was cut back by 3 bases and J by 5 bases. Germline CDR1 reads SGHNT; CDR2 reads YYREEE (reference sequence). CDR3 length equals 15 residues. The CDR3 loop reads CASSYLAGGLETQYF. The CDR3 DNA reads TGTGCCAGCAGCTACCTAGCGGGGGGGCTGGAGACCCAGTACTTC. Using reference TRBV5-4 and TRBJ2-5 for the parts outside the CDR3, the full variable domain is ETGVTQSPTHLIKTRGQQVTLRCSSQSGHNTVSWYQQALGQGPQFIFQYYREEENGRGNFPPRFSGLQFPNYSSELNVNALELDDSALYLCASSYLAGGLETQYFGPGTRLLVL.